This passage covers 29 T cell receptor beta chains from one sample sequenced in a study of regulatory T cells in long-lasting Graves disease. In building TCR beta libraries, iRepertoire HTBI primers were used together with Arm-PCR of CDR3 regions. MiXCR was run by TCRdb on the multiplex PCR reads, yielding one entry per CDR3 protein. This repertoire shows about 300,000 distinct CDR3 sequences, 18% found once; its top ten account for about 36%. Documented time point: newly diagnosed GD, antithyroid drugs for less than 3 months. Extracted RNA from PBMCs served as the source of the TCR library. Sample: peripheral blood mononuclear cells (PBMCs), taken at new diagnosis, from a patient treated with antithyroid drugs. The receptors originated from a female donor with Graves disease.

This clonotype was recorded at least ten times. The genes are TRBV20-1 and TRBJ2-7; TRBD2 matches 11 bases. The CDR3 runs 15 residues. The germline gives CDR1 DFQATT, CDR2 SNEGSKA (reference sequence). The V and J ends lost 2 bases and 4 bases, in that order; junction bases with no gene match: 7. The CDR3 DNA sequence: TGCAGTGCTAGAATGGGGACTAGCGGAGAGTACGAGCAGTACTTC. Protein sequence: CSARMGTSGEYEQYF.

This clonotype was seen many times. This sequence joins TRBV4-1 and TRBJ2-7; perhaps D is TRBD1 or TRBD2 (7 bases each). Germline values: CDR1 MGHRA, CDR2 YSYEKL. V was clipped by 3 bases and J by 1 base, with 16 bases between them. This CDR3 spans 16 amino acids. In DNA form, the CDR3 reads TGCGCCAGCAGCCAGGGGGGGACAGACGGGTCCTACGAGCAGTACTTC. It encodes CASSQGGTDGSYEQYF.

This clonotype was detected a few times. This may arise from a read error, as a much more abundant clone is one base away. The V call is TRBV27, the J call TRBJ2-1; D may match TRBD1 or TRBD2 (5 bases each). Trimming pared 2 bases from V and 8 bases from J, leaving 7 bases between. Germline loops: CDR1 MNHEY, CDR2 SMNVEV (reference sequence). This CDR3 has 12 residues. The CDR3 region has the DNA TGTGCCAGCAGTTTAATGGGGGATGAGCAGTTCTTC. Protein: CASSLMGDEQFF.

This clonotype was detected ten times or more. The CDR3 here is CASSLSGLTNTGELFF. The CDR3 coding sequence is TGCGCCAGCAGCTTGTCGGGACTAACGAACACCGGGGAGCTGTTTTTT. This chain links TRBV5-1 with TRBJ2-2, with 7 bases fitting TRBD2. The CDR3 extends over 16 amino acids. In germline, CDR1 is SGHRS, CDR2 YFSETQ. V lost 1 base, J lost 0 bases, and 3 bases stayed unmatched.

This clonotype was counted at least ten times. This chain links TRBV19 with TRBJ2-5; TRBD1 agrees at 7 bases. The CDR3 contains 17 residues. Trimming at V came to 3 bases and at J to 2 bases, leaving 12 bases not matched to a gene. CDR1 is LNHDA and CDR2 is SQIVND in the germline V gene (reference sequence). The DNA for the CDR3 is TGTGCCAGTAGTATTGATAACAGGGGTTCGGGACAAGAGACCCAGTACTTC. Protein product: CASSIDNRGSGQETQYF.

The sample holds many counts of this clonotype. The gene calls are TRBV19 and TRBJ2-5; 7 bases fit TRBD2. V shed 4 bases and J 4 bases; nucleotides not matched to a gene: 12. The CDR3 extends over 16 amino acids. Germline CDR1 is LNHDA and CDR2 is SQIVND (reference sequence). CDR3 sequence (DNA): TGTGCCAGTAGTACCCGACTAGCCACTCGGGCAGAGACCCAGTACTTC. Amino acid sequence: CASSTRLATRAETQYF.

The chain links TRBV25-1 to TRBJ2-7; TRBD2 matches 8 bases. Losses at the gene ends were 3 bases for V and 5 bases for J; bases not matched to a gene: 6. The CDR3 covers 14 residues. Germline-derived CDR1 and CDR2 are MGHDK and SYGVNS. The CDR3 coding sequence is TGTGCCAGCAGTGAGCGTAGCGGGGTGGACGAGCAGTACTTC. Amino acid sequence: CASSERSGVDEQYF.

The V and J genes are TRBV19 and TRBJ1-4; D may be TRBD1 (6 bases). The CDR3 contains 15 residues. Trimming pared 3 bases from V and 5 bases from J, leaving 13 bases between. Germline V lookup: CDR1 LNHDA, CDR2 SQIVND (reference sequence). In DNA form, the CDR3 reads TGTGCCAGTAGTATGTCTGCAGGGGAGAATGAAAAACTGTTTTTT. It specifies CASSMSAGENEKLFF.

This clonotype was found once. Given a far larger clone just one base away, this is likely a sequencing read error. The CDR3, as DNA: TGTGCCATCAGTAGACGAAGAGGGGGGGACAATGAGCAGTTCTTC. Protein sequence: CAISRRRGGDNEQFF. The V gene is TRBV10-3, the J gene TRBJ2-1; D possibly corresponds to TRBD2 (7 bases). This CDR3 contains 15 residues. Germline lookup yields CDR1 ENHRY and CDR2 SYGVKD. Deletions cut 5 bases from V and 5 bases from J, with 16 bases between.

As for this clonotype: This sequence may be a read error, since a much larger clone differs from it by one base. The CDR3 here is CANSFVREGYNEQFF. In nucleotides, the CDR3 is TGTGCCAACAGTTTCGTGCGGGAGGGTTACAATGAGCAGTTCTTC. The V call is TRBV7-2, the J call TRBJ2-1; TRBD2 aligns across 9 bases. The CDR3 is 15 amino acids. The V segment lost 10 bases and the J segment 4 bases; nucleotides outside the gene matches: 11. Germline V CDR1 and CDR2: SGHTA, FQGNSA.

This clonotype was seen repeatedly, ten times or more. Written as DNA, the CDR3 is TGTGCCAGCAGTTTAGAACCAGCGGGAGTATCCGGGGAGCTGTTTTTT. As protein: CASSLEPAGVSGELFF. This chain joins TRBV12-3 or TRBV12-4 and TRBJ2-2; 8 nucleotides align to TRBD2. V lost 1 base, J lost 6 bases, and 7 bases stayed unmatched. The CDR3 totals 16 residues.

This clonotype was observed many times. The CDR3, as DNA: TGCGCCAGCAGATCGTCCCGGGACAGAAAGGACTATGGCTACACCTTC. Protein sequence: CASRSSRDRKDYGYTF. The gene calls are TRBV10-2 and TRBJ1-2; TRBD1 matches at 7 bases. Germline V gene sequence: CDR1 WSHSY, CDR2 SAAADI. Unmatched junction bases numbered 13, after V lost 6 bases and J lost 3 bases. This CDR3 comprises 16 residues.

Concerning this clonotype: Its ends do not fully match the called genes, so a read error is possible. This chain uses TRBV5-6 with TRBJ1-1; weak D call: TRBD1 (5 bases). The germline gives CDR1 SGHDT, CDR2 YYEEEE. The CDR3 runs to 13 residues. The CDR3 protein is CASSFARGGAVIF. Here the CDR3 DNA reads TGTGCCAGCAGCTTTGCAAGGGGCGGGGCCGTGATATTT.

This clonotype was counted ten times or more. This chain connects TRBV6-1 to TRBJ2-1; 7 bases line up with TRBD1. The ends lost 6 bases at V and 5 bases at J; junction bases unmatched: 7. CDR3 size: 14 residues. Per the germline V gene, CDR1 is MNHNS and CDR2 is SASEGT. CDR3 nucleotides: TGTGCCAGCAGAAGGGACCAGGGGGACAATGAGCAGTTCTTC. Residues: CASRRDQGDNEQFF.

In this sample, this clonotype turned up many times. CDR3 sequence: CASSESYRGQSEQYF. In DNA, the CDR3 is TGTGCCAGCAGTGAATCGTACAGGGGGCAGTCCGAGCAGTACTTC. The rearrangement links TRBV6-1 to TRBJ2-7; 9 positions agree with TRBD1. V lost 2 bases, J lost 6 bases, and 8 bases stayed unmatched. The germline CDR1 and CDR2 sequences are MNHNS and SASEGT. The CDR3 sequence is 15 residues long.

The gene calls are TRBV20-1 and TRBJ2-7; TRBD1 agrees at 8 bases. Looked up from germline, CDR1 is DFQATT and CDR2 is SNEGSKA (reference sequence). Germline trimming cut 3 bases from V and 0 bases from J; bases unmatched to any gene: 4. The CDR3 runs to 14 residues. The CDR3 reads CSARRDRGSYEQYF. CDR3 DNA: TGCAGTGCTAGGCGAGACAGGGGCTCCTACGAGCAGTACTTC.

This clonotype was seen a few times. A much larger clone differs by one base, so this may be a read error. The chain has TRBV7-8 and TRBJ2-1, with 12 nucleotides matching TRBD2. Germline CDR1 is SGHVS and CDR2 is FQNEAQ. This CDR3 contains 21 residues. J was trimmed by 10 bases and V by 0 bases; bases with no gene match: 22. CDR3 sequence (DNA): TGTGCCAGCAGCTTAGCGCGGGCCGGGACTAGCGGGCAACTAGGCCAGTACGAGCAGTTCTTC. Amino acids: CASSLARAGTSGQLGQYEQFF.

This clonotype was detected many times. The J gene is TRBJ2-1, the V gene TRBV19; 9 positions match TRBD2. The V gene end was trimmed by 3 bases and the J gene end by 7 bases; junction bases not matched to a gene: 19. The CDR3 covers 19 residues. From germline, CDR1 is LNHDA and CDR2 SQIVND (reference sequence). CDR3 DNA: TGTGCCAGTAGTATTAAGGGGCAAAGGGCGGGAGGGCGAGTAAATGAGCAGTTCTTC. Protein: CASSIKGQRAGGRVNEQFF.

This clonotype was counted many times. CDR3 protein: CASSLTREGETQYF. The CDR3 nucleotides read TGTGCCAGCAGTTTAACCAGGGAAGGAGAGACCCAGTACTTC. The gene calls are TRBV28 and TRBJ2-5; D possibly corresponds to TRBD1 (5 bases). Trimming removed 2 bases at V and 4 bases at J, with 11 bases between. Per the germline V gene, CDR1 is MDHEN and CDR2 is SYDVKM. The CDR3 is made up of 14 amino acids. The full variable domain, its missing parts supplied by reference TRBV28 and TRBJ2-5, is DVKVTQSSRYLVKRTGEKVFLECVQDMDHENMFWYRQDPGLGLRLIYFSYDVKMKEKGDIPEGYSVSREKKERFSLILESASTNQTSMYLCASSLTREGETQYFGPGTRLLVL.

This clonotype was detected only a few times. The chain is built from TRBV30 and TRBJ2-1; a weak D match, TRBD1 (6 bases). From germline, CDR1 is GTSNPN and CDR2 SVGIG (reference sequence). V was trimmed by 2 bases and J by 2 bases, leaving 10 bases between them. CDR3 length equals 14 residues. The CDR3 is CAWSPGVTYNEQFF. CDR3 DNA sequence: TGTGCCTGGAGTCCAGGGGTCACCTACAATGAGCAGTTCTTC.

This chain joins TRBV3-1 and TRBJ2-3; 9 bases are shared with TRBD2. V was clipped by 5 bases and J by 4 bases; unmatched bases: 16. The CDR3 has 18 amino acids. Germline assignment: CDR1 LGHDT and CDR2 YNNKEL (reference sequence). This chain's CDR3 is CASSARTPGLALADTQYF. The CDR3 DNA sequence: TGTGCCAGCAGCGCGAGGACCCCGGGACTAGCTCTGGCAGATACGCAGTATTTT.

This clonotype was observed many times. V usage is TRBV27 and J usage is TRBJ1-1; the D is unclear. From germline, CDR1 is MNHEY and CDR2 SMNVEV (reference sequence). V was cut by 6 bases and J by 4 bases, with 18 bases left in between. This CDR3 spans 15 amino acids. Here the CDR3 DNA reads TGTGCCAGCAGCCCCTCCGTAAATGGGGTCACTGAAGCTTTCTTT. Protein sequence: CASSPSVNGVTEAFF.

This clonotype was seen ten or more times. CDR3 in DNA: TGTGCCAGCAGTGAAGAAGTGAGACAGACTCAGCCCCAGCATTTT. This codes for CASSEEVRQTQPQHF. This rearrangement joins TRBV6-1 to TRBJ1-5, with D tentatively TRBD1 (5 bases). The CDR3 contains 15 residues. The V and J ends lost 1 base and 6 bases respectively, with 13 bases between them. Germline V lookup: CDR1 MNHNS, CDR2 SASEGT.

This clonotype was detected many times. This chain connects TRBV12-3 or TRBV12-4 to TRBJ2-7; D perhaps matches TRBD1 (5 bases). The CDR3 has 14 residues. Trimming removed 6 bases from V and 0 bases from J, with 12 bases in between. As DNA, the CDR3 is TGTGCCAGCAGCCTGACAGTGTCCTCCTACGAGCAGTACTTC. Its protein product is CASSLTVSSYEQYF.

Comment on this clonotype: A read error may be the cause here, since a much bigger clone is one base away. V gene TRBV12-3 or TRBV12-4 combines with J gene TRBJ2-5, with 9 bases aligning to TRBD2. The assigned J gene may be wrong: the sequence end matches TRBJ2-7 better. The CDR3 consists of 16 residues. CDR3 in DNA: TGTGCCAGCAGTCCCCCGGGGGCGGGAGGGCCCAGCGAGCAGTACTTC. This gives the protein CASSPPGAGGPSEQYF.

Turning to this clonotype: The conserved final phenylalanine or tryptophan is absent from the CDR3, which likely points to a read error. The rearrangement links TRBV29-1 to TRBJ2-3; 11 nucleotides align to TRBD2. Germline V lookup: CDR1 SQVTM, CDR2 ANQGSEA. The J segment lost 2 bases and the V segment lost 6 bases, leaving 10 bases of the junction unmatched. There are 16 residues in the CDR3. CDR3 sequence: CSVRSGTSGNTDTQYL. CDR3 bases: TGCAGCGTCAGATCCGGGACTAGCGGAAACACAGATACGCAGTATCTT.

This clonotype was seen repeatedly, ten times or more. This rearrangement joins TRBV12-3 or TRBV12-4 to TRBJ2-2; no firm D call. The CDR3 totals 12 residues. Trimming removed 4 bases from V and 6 bases from J, with 6 bases in between. This chain's CDR3 is CASSSLPGELFF. As DNA, the CDR3 is TGTGCCAGCAGTTCCCTGCCCGGGGAGCTGTTTTTT.

Turning to this clonotype: At one end the junction does not follow the germline gene, possibly because of a read error. This rearrangement joins TRBV7-2 to TRBJ1-5; D gene ambiguous. Per the germline V gene, CDR1 is SGHTA and CDR2 is FQGNSA. The CDR3 spans 12 residues. CDR3 protein: CASSQDRQPQHF. In DNA, the CDR3 is TGCGCCAGCAGCCAAGATAGGCAGCCCCAGCATTTT.

In its sample, this clonotype was seen many times. The chain combines TRBV6-5 with TRBJ2-3; maybe TRBD2 (6 bases). Trimming took off 4 bases at V and 8 bases at J, with 19 bases between the two ends. CDR3 size: 15 residues. CDR1 is MNHEY and CDR2 is SVGAGI in the germline V gene. This chain's CDR3 is CASSFSNHPEGTQYF. The CDR3 bases are TGTGCCAGCAGTTTCTCCAACCACCCGGAGGGTACGCAGTATTTT.